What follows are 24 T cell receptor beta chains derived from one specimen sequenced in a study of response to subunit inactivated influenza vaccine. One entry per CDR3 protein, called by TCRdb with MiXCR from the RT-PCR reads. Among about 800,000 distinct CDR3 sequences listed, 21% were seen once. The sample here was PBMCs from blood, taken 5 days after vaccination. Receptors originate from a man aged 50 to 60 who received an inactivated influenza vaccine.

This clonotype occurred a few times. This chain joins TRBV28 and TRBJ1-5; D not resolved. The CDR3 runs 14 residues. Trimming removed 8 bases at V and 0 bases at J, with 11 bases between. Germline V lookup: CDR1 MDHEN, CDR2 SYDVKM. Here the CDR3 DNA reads TGTGCCAGCTATGTTGGGCCTAGCAATCAGCCCCAGCATTTT. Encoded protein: CASYVGPSNQPQHF.

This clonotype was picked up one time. This CDR3 reads CASSQVPVGGGINTGELFF. CDR3 DNA: TGCGCCAGCAGCCAAGTCCCCGTGGGCGGGGGCATAAACACCGGGGAGCTGTTTTTT. The V call is TRBV4-3, the J call TRBJ2-2; D is perhaps TRBD2 (7 bases). Trimming left V 1 base short and J 2 bases short, with 20 bases between. Germline lookup yields CDR1 LGHNA and CDR2 YSLEER. The CDR3 is 19 amino acids.

CDR3 sequence (DNA): TGCAGTGCTAGACGTGGGGGCGGGAGGTTCTATGAGCAGTTCTTC. Protein sequence: CSARRGGGRFYEQFF. The genes are TRBV20-1 and TRBJ2-1, with TRBD2 matching 8 bases. CDR3 length equals 15 residues. V lost 2 bases to trimming and J lost 8 bases; unmatched junction nucleotides: 11. Germline loops: CDR1 DFQATT, CDR2 SNEGSKA (reference sequence).

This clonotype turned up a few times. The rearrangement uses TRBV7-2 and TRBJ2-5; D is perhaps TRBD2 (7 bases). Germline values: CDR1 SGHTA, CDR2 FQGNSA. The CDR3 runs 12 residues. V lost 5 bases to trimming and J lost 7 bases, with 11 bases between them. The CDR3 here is CASSRRGGTQYF. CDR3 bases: TGTGCCAGCAGCCGTAGGGGGGGGACCCAGTACTTC.

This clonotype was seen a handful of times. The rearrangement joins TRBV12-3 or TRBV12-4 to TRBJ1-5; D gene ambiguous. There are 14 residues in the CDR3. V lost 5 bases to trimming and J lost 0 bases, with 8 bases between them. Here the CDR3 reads CASSITDSNQPQHF. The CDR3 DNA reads TGTGCCAGCAGTATAACAGATAGCAATCAGCCCCAGCATTTT.

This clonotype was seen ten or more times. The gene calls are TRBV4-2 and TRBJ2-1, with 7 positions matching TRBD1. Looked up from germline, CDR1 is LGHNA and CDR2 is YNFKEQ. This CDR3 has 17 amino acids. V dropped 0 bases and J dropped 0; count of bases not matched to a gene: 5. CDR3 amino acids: CASSQEGAGGSYNEQFF. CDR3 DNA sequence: TGTGCCAGCAGCCAAGAGGGGGCAGGGGGCTCCTACAATGAGCAGTTCTTC.

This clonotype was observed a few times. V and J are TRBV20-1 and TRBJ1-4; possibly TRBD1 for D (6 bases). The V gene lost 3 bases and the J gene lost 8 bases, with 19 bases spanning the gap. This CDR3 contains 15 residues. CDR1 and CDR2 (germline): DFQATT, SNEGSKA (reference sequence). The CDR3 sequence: CSARSTGRSNEKLFF. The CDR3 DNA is TGCAGTGCTAGGTCCACAGGGAGGTCAAACGAAAAACTGTTTTTT.

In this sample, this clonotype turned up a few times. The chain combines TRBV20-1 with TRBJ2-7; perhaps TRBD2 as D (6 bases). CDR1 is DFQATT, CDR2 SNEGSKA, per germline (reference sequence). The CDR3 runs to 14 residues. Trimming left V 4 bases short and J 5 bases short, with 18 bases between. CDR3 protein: CSATRGSGVDEQYF. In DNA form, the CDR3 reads TGCAGTGCTACCCGGGGTAGCGGAGTCGACGAGCAGTACTTC.

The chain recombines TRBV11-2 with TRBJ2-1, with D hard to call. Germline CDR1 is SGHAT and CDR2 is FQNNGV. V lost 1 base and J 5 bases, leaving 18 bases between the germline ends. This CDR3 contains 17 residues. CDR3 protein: CASSLVVGLSHNNEQFF. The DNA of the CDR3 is TGTGCCAGCAGCTTAGTCGTTGGGCTATCCCACAACAATGAGCAGTTCTTC.

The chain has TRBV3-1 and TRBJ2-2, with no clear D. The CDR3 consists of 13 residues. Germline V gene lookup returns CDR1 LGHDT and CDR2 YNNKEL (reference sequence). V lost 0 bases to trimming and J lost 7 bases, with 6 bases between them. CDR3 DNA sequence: TGTGCCAGCAGCCAAGAGGTACACGGGGAGCTGTTTTTT. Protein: CASSQEVHGELFF.

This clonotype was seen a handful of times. The CDR3 nucleotides read TGTGCCAGCAGCCCGGAGGGGACCACTTTCTACGAGCAGTACTTC. Translation gives CASSPEGTTFYEQYF. The chain links TRBV7-9 to TRBJ2-7; possibly TRBD2 for D (6 bases). V was pared by 5 bases and J by 3 bases, with 17 bases between. Germline lookup yields CDR1 SEHNR and CDR2 FQNEAQ (reference sequence). This CDR3 spans 15 amino acids.

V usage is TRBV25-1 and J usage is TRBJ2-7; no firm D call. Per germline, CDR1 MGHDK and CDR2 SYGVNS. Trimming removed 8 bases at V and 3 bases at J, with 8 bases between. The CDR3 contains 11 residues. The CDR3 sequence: CASFNGYEQYF. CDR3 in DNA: TGTGCCAGCTTTAACGGCTACGAGCAGTACTTC.

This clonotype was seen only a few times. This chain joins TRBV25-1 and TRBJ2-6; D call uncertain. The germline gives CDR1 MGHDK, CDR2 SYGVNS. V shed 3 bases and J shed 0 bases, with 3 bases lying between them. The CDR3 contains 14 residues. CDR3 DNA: TGTGCCAGCAGTGATCCCTCTGGGGCCAACGTCCTGACTTTC. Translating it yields CASSDPSGANVLTF.

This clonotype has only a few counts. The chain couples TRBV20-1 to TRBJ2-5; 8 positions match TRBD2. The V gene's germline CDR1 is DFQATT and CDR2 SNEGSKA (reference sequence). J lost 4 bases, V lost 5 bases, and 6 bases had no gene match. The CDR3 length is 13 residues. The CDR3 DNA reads TGCAGTGCTCCGGGACTAGGATTAGAGACCCAGTACTTC. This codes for CSAPGLGLETQYF.

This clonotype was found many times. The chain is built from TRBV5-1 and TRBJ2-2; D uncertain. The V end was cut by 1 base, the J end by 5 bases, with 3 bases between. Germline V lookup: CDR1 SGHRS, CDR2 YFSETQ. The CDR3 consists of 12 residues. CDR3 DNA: TGCGCCAGCAGCTTGATTACCGGGGAGCTGTTTTTT. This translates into CASSLITGELFF.

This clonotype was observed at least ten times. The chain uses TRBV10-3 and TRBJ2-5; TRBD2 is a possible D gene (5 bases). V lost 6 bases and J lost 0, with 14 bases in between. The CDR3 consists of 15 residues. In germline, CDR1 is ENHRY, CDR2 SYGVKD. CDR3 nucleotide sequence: TGTGCCATCAGGGATCCTCAGACTAACCAAGAGACCCAGTACTTC. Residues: CAIRDPQTNQETQYF.

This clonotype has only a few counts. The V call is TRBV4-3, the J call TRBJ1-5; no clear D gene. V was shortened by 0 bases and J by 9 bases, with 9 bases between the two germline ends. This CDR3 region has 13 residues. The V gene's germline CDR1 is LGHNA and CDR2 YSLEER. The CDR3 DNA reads TGCGCCAGCAGCCAAGATACGTTGGCGCCCCAGCATTTT. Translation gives CASSQDTLAPQHF.

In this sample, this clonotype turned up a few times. As DNA, the CDR3 is TGTGCCAGCAGTTACTCGATGGAAGGGTATGAGCAGTTCTTC. Its protein is CASSYSMEGYEQFF. The chain couples TRBV6-2 or TRBV6-3 to TRBJ2-1, with no clear D. V was pared by 0 bases and J by 8 bases, with 11 bases between. CDR1 is MNHEY, CDR2 SVGEGT, per germline. The CDR3 is 14 amino acids.

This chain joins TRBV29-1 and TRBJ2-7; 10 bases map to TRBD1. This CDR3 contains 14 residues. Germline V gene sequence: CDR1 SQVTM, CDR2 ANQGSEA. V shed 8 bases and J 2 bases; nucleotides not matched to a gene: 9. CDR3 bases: TGCAGCTTTACAACCGGGACAGGGGCCTACGAGCAGTACTTC. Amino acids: CSFTTGTGAYEQYF.

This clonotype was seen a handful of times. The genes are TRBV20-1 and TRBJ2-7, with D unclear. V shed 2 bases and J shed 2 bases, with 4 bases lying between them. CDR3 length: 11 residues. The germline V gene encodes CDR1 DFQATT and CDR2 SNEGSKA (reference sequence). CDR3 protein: CSARPTYEQYF. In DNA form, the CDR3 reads TGCAGTGCTAGACCAACCTACGAGCAGTACTTC.

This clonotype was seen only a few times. CDR3 sequence reads: CAISERDTQYF. In nucleotides, the CDR3 is TGTGCCATCAGTGAGCGTGATACGCAGTATTTT. The chain employs TRBV10-3 and TRBJ2-3; D ambiguous. This CDR3 comprises 11 residues. V was clipped by 2 bases and J by 6 bases, with 3 bases between them. Germline CDR1 and CDR2: ENHRY and SYGVKD.

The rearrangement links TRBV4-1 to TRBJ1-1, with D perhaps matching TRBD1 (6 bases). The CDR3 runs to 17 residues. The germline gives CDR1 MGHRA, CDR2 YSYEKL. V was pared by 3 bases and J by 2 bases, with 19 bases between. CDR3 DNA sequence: TGCGCCAGCAGCCACAACCGGGGGGGGGGCTTTAACACTGAAGCTTTCTTT. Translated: CASSHNRGGGFNTEAFF.

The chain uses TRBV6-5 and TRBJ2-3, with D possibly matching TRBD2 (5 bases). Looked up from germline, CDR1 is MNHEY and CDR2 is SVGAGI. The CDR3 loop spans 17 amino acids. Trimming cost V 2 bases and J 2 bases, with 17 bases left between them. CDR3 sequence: CASSYNRRSGATDTQYF. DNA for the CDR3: TGTGCCAGCAGTTACAATCGTCGAAGCGGTGCCACAGATACGCAGTATTTT.

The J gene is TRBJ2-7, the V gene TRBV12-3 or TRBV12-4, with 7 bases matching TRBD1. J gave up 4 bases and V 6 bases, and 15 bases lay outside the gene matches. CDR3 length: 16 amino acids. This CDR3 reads CASSNLPGTAFYEQYF. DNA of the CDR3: TGTGCCAGCAGCAACCTCCCCGGGACAGCATTTTACGAGCAGTACTTC.